These 8 T cell receptor beta chains were sequenced from one sample in a study of blood T cell repertoires in COVID-19. The assay was immunoSEQ multiplex PCR, and TCRdb's table has in-frame clones only and misses some. The sample includes around 320,000 clones, 89% of them seen just once. The sample was PBMCs or T cells enriched from blood (not recorded which). The origin of the receptors is a woman in her 50s who had been exposed to COVID-19.

The chain is built from TRBV7-2 and TRBJ2-2; perhaps TRBD2 as D (6 bases). Trimming took off 7 bases at V and 3 bases at J, with 12 bases between the two ends. Looked up from germline, CDR1 is SGHTA and CDR2 is FQGNSA. There are 14 residues in the CDR3. The CDR3, as DNA: TGTGCCAGCAAGGTTCGGGGGTACACCGGGGAGCTGTTTTTT. Translated, it gives CASKVRGYTGELFF. Drawing the rest from reference TRBV7-2 and TRBJ2-2, the complete variable domain is GAGVSQSPSNKVTEKGKDVELRCDPISGHTALYWYRQSLGQGLEFLIYFQGNSAPDKSGLPSDRFSAERTGGSVSTLTIQRTQQEDSAVYLCASKVRGYTGELFFGEGSRLTVL.

V is TRBV29-1 and J is TRBJ2-1; TRBD2 aligns across 12 bases. The germline CDR1 and CDR2 sequences are SQVTM and ANQGSEA. The V and J ends lost 4 bases and 10 bases, in that order; junction bases with no gene match: 8. The CDR3 runs 14 residues. The CDR3 nucleotides are TGCAGCGTTGGTTTAACTAGCGGGGGGATGGAGCAGTTCTTC. It yields the protein CSVGLTSGGMEQFF.

This clone has a single count. V is TRBV2 and J is TRBJ1-1, with D possibly being TRBD1 (6 bases). The germline CDR1 and CDR2 sequences are SNHLY and FYNNEI. V lost 6 bases, J lost 7 bases, and 21 bases lay in between. The CDR3 is made up of 15 amino acids. As DNA, the CDR3 is TGTGCCAGCAGGATAGCACAGGGCAGGCAAATTGAAGCTTTCTTT. Translated, it gives CASRIAQGRQIEAFF.

This chain connects TRBV6-5 to TRBJ2-1; 9 bases are shared with TRBD1. The CDR3 runs 15 residues. The ends lost 10 bases at V and 9 bases at J; junction bases unmatched: 16. Germline CDR1 and CDR2: MNHEY and SVGAGI. The CDR3 DNA reads TGTGCCACCACCCTCCGACAGGGGGGTAAGGTTGAGCAGTTCTTC. It codes for CATTLRQGGKVEQFF.

The chain joins TRBV11-3 to TRBJ2-2; 13 bases line up with TRBD2. After removal of 4 bases from V and 3 bases from J, the junction contained 5 bases not matched to a gene. The CDR3 consists of 17 residues. Germline V gene lookup returns CDR1 SGHNT and CDR2 YENEEA. Here the CDR3 DNA reads TGTGCCAGCAGCTCTCCGGGACTAGCGGGGCACACCGGGGAGCTGTTTTTT. It specifies CASSSPGLAGHTGELFF.

The gene calls are TRBV30 and TRBJ2-1; 8 bases match TRBD2. With V trimmed by 5 bases and J by 8 bases, 5 bases remained unmatched. Germline V gene sequence: CDR1 GTSNPN, CDR2 SVGIG (reference sequence). The CDR3 loop spans 12 amino acids. As DNA, the CDR3 is TGTGCCTGGGGACTAGCAGGCGATGAGCAGTTCTTC. As protein: CAWGLAGDEQFF. The full variable domain, with the rest looked up from reference TRBV30 and TRBJ2-1, is SQTIHQWPATLVQPVGSPLSLECTVEGTSNPNLYWYRQAAGRGLQLLFYSVGIGQISSEVPQNLSASRPQDRQFILSSKKLLLSDSGFYLCAWGLAGDEQFFGPGTRLTVL.

This chain joins TRBV18 and TRBJ1-2; D unclear. Germline V CDR1 and CDR2: KGHSH, LQKENI. The CDR3 has 14 amino acids. V was trimmed by 3 bases and J by 6 bases, leaving 14 bases between them. This CDR3 is CASSPGDSAHGYTF. The CDR3 coding sequence is TGTGCCAGCTCACCCGGGGATTCCGCCCATGGCTACACCTTC.

The rearrangement uses TRBV28 and TRBJ1-2; 10 nucleotides align to TRBD1. The ends lost 2 bases at V and 4 bases at J; junction bases unmatched: 1. Per germline, CDR1 MDHEN and CDR2 SYDVKM. There are 14 residues in the CDR3. CDR3 DNA: TGTGCCAGCAGTTTAGGGACAGGGGCCTATGGCTACACCTTC. This sequence encodes CASSLGTGAYGYTF.